Listed here are 32 T cell receptor beta chains from one sample, sequenced in a study of T cells after yellow fever vaccination. Each CDR3 protein is one row after TCRdb ran MiXCR on the 5' RACE reads. The table has some 150,000 distinct CDR3 sequences, over 7% seen once. Sequencing used CD8+ T cells sorted from PBMCs, obtained 45 days after the yellow fever booster vaccination. The receptor source for this set is a man younger than 35 who received the YFV17D yellow fever vaccine.

This chain connects TRBV19 to TRBJ2-5; the D gene is possibly TRBD2 (5 bases). V was clipped by 5 bases and J by 8 bases, with 12 bases between them. Germline V gene sequence: CDR1 LNHDA, CDR2 SQIVND (reference sequence). The CDR3 totals 12 residues. CDR3: CASSPASGTQYF. The CDR3 nucleotides are TGTGCCAGTAGTCCCGCCAGCGGAACCCAGTACTTC.

This clonotype was observed a few times. This chain connects TRBV6-5 to TRBJ2-7; D remains ambiguous. Germline assignment: CDR1 MNHEY and CDR2 SVGAGI. The V gene lost 2 bases and the J gene lost 8 bases, with 7 bases spanning the gap. The CDR3 is 11 amino acids. For the CDR3, the DNA is TGTGCCAGCAGTTACAATCACAAGCAGTACTTC. Residues: CASSYNHKQYF.

This chain joins TRBV7-9 and TRBJ2-3; 12 bases are a match to TRBD2. The CDR3 is 14 residues long. The germline CDR1 and CDR2 sequences are SEHNR and FQNEAQ (reference sequence). Trimming cost V 10 bases and J 5 bases; bases outside gene matches: 7. CDR3 sequence reads: CATQTSGGGDTQYF. CDR3 in DNA: TGTGCCACCCAGACTAGCGGGGGTGGAGATACGCAGTATTTT.

This clonotype came up a few times. The chain links TRBV20-1 to TRBJ2-5, with a possible D match to TRBD1 (6 bases). CDR3 size: 15 residues. Germline V gene data show CDR1 as DFQATT and CDR2 as SNEGSKA (reference sequence). V dropped 1 base and J dropped 4 bases, with 16 bases sitting between them. The CDR3 here is CSARGYRAPGETQYF. CDR3 sequence (DNA): TGCAGTGCTAGAGGCTACAGGGCCCCCGGAGAGACCCAGTACTTC.

The chain has TRBV5-1 and TRBJ2-7; D may be TRBD1 or TRBD2 (5 bases each). The germline CDR1 and CDR2 sequences are SGHRS and YFSETQ. V was shortened by 0 bases and J by 2 bases, with 12 bases between the two germline ends. This CDR3 has 15 residues. CDR3 sequence: CASSLVTGTAYEQYF. CDR3 nucleotides: TGCGCCAGCAGCTTGGTGACCGGGACCGCCTACGAGCAGTACTTC.

This clonotype has just a few counts. This sequence joins TRBV5-1 and TRBJ1-2; no clear D. V shed 0 bases and J shed 2 bases, with 2 bases lying between them. The CDR3 has 12 residues. The germline V gene has CDR1 SGHRS and CDR2 YFSETQ. CDR3 DNA sequence: TGCGCCAGCAGCTTGGAAAACTATGGCTACACCTTC. This codes for CASSLENYGYTF.

This clonotype was seen a few times. The gene calls are TRBV7-6 and TRBJ2-5; no definite D call. Trimming left V 1 base short and J 7 bases short, with 7 bases between. The CDR3 is made up of 12 amino acids. Germline CDR1 SGHVS, CDR2 FNYEAQ. The CDR3 DNA reads TGTGCCAGCAGCTTAGGACCGTTGACCCAGTACTTC. This encodes CASSLGPLTQYF. The variable domain in full, completed from reference TRBV7-6 and TRBJ2-5, reads GAGVSQSPRYKVTKRGQDVALRCDPISGHVSLYWYRQALGQGPEFLTYFNYEAQQDKSGLPNDRFSAERPEGSISTLTIQRTEQRDSAMYRCASSLGPLTQYFGPGTRLLVL.

The V gene is TRBV7-9, the J gene TRBJ2-7; D perhaps matches TRBD1 (6 bases). Trimming left V 7 bases short and J 3 bases short, with 19 bases between. This CDR3 has 15 residues. Looked up from germline, CDR1 is SEHNR and CDR2 is FQNEAQ (reference sequence). The CDR3 coding sequence is TGTGCCAGCACCCCCCTCGGCAGAGGGGGCTACGAGCAGTACGTC. Protein product: CASTPLGRGGYEQYV.

The chain recombines TRBV21-1 with TRBJ2-1. TRBV21-1 is designated a pseudogene. The CDR3 totals 12 residues. The CDR3 DNA reads TGTGCCAGCAGCAAACCAAGCAATGAGCAGTTCTTC. It encodes CASSKPSNEQFF.

In this sample, this clonotype turned up a few times. V is TRBV6-2 or TRBV6-3 and J is TRBJ2-5, with D possibly matching TRBD1 (6 bases). CDR3 length: 15 residues. Germline V gives CDR1 MNHEY, CDR2 SVGEGT. Trimming shortened V by 6 bases and J by 2 bases, and 16 bases separated the two germline ends. CDR3 sequence reads: CASRGPGTQQETQYF. CDR3 DNA: TGTGCCAGCAGGGGCCCCGGGACACAACAAGAGACCCAGTACTTC.

This clonotype appeared a few times. This chain uses TRBV7-9 with TRBJ1-6, with TRBD1 as a possible D gene (5 bases). V was trimmed by 5 bases and J by 11 bases, leaving 19 bases between them. Germline CDR1 reads SEHNR; CDR2 reads FQNEAQ (reference sequence). This CDR3 has 15 amino acids. The CDR3 nucleotides read TGTGCCAGCAGCGCGAGAGGGACGTCCATTACACCCCTCCACTTT. Its translation is CASSARGTSITPLHF. Full variable domain (remainder filled in from reference TRBV7-9 and TRBJ1-6): DTGVSQNPRHKITKRGQNVTFRCDPISEHNRLYWYRQTLGQGPEFLTYFQNEAQLEKSRLLSDRFSAERPKGSFSTLEIQRTEQGDSAMYLCASSARGTSITPLHFGNGTRLTVT.

Many counts were recorded for this clonotype. CDR3 nucleotides: TGCGCCAGCAGCTTCGGAGGTCGCGAGCAGTACTTC. This gives the protein CASSFGGREQYF. The rearrangement links TRBV5-1 to TRBJ2-7, with a weak D call TRBD2 (5 bases). The CDR3 totals 12 residues. The V end was cut by 2 bases, the J end by 6 bases, with 9 bases between. Looked up from germline, CDR1 is SGHRS and CDR2 is YFSETQ.

This clonotype was found a few times. The chain has TRBV7-3 and TRBJ2-7; tentative D call: TRBD1 (5 bases). The V gene's germline CDR1 is SGHTA and CDR2 FQGTGA. CDR3 size: 14 residues. V lost 5 bases, J lost 5 bases, and 16 bases lay in between. The CDR3: CASSPTGIGDEQYF. CDR3 nucleotide sequence: TGTGCCAGCAGCCCCACAGGAATTGGGGACGAGCAGTACTTC.

This chain connects TRBV28 to TRBJ2-3, with D uncertain. The CDR3 covers 12 residues. Germline CDR1 MDHEN, CDR2 SYDVKM. Trimming removed 3 bases from V and 7 bases from J, with 8 bases in between. This CDR3 reads CASSFYPNTQYF. CDR3 nucleotides: TGTGCCAGCAGTTTTTATCCAAATACGCAGTATTTT.

This clonotype was found many times. The DNA for the CDR3 is TGTGCCAGCAGCTCCACGGAGTTGGAGACAGGCGTGCAGTGGGGGGAGCTGTTTTTT. Its translation: CASSSTELETGVQWGELFF. The gene calls are TRBV7-9 and TRBJ2-2; possibly TRBD1 for D (6 bases). The CDR3 has 19 amino acids. The V end was cut by 4 bases, the J end by 8 bases, with 29 bases between. CDR1 is SEHNR, CDR2 FQNEAQ, per germline (reference sequence).

This clonotype was seen only a few times. V gene TRBV29-1 combines with J gene TRBJ2-2; TRBD2 might be the D (6 bases). V lost 1 base to trimming and J lost 3 bases, with 6 bases between them. The CDR3 covers 13 residues. Germline V gives CDR1 SQVTM, CDR2 ANQGSEA. The CDR3 spells CSVEGGDTGELFF. Written as DNA, the CDR3 is TGCAGCGTTGAAGGCGGGGACACCGGGGAGCTGTTTTTT.

This clonotype was recorded many times. V usage is TRBV4-1 and J usage is TRBJ2-7, with 9 nucleotides matching TRBD1. CDR3 length: 13 amino acids. The ends lost 4 bases at V and 5 bases at J; junction bases unmatched: 3. Germline V gene lookup returns CDR1 MGHRA and CDR2 YSYEKL. CDR3 region: CASSPGQGNEQYF. The CDR3 DNA follows: TGCGCCAGCAGCCCTGGACAGGGGAACGAGCAGTACTTC.

The sample holds many counts of this clonotype. The V and J genes are TRBV12-3 or TRBV12-4 and TRBJ1-1; 8 nucleotides match TRBD1. With V trimmed by 8 bases and J by 7 bases, 6 bases remained unmatched. The CDR3 has 12 amino acids. CDR3 sequence reads: CASGDRLFEAFF. The CDR3 region has the DNA TGTGCCAGCGGGGACAGGCTCTTTGAAGCTTTCTTT.

The table lists this clonotype with a few counts. The V call is TRBV5-1, the J call TRBJ2-2; D is perhaps TRBD2 (6 bases). The CDR3 is 14 residues long. Trimming pared 3 bases from V and 4 bases from J, leaving 10 bases between. Germline CDR1 reads SGHRS; CDR2 reads YFSETQ. Here the CDR3 reads CASSYRRGTGELFF. CDR3 sequence (DNA): TGCGCCAGCAGCTACCGGAGGGGCACCGGGGAGCTGTTTTTT.

The chain is built from TRBV19 and TRBJ2-2; 9 bases line up with TRBD1. The CDR3 consists of 16 residues. V trimming: 2 bases; J trimming: 7 bases; junction bases outside the gene matches: 8. The germline V gene has CDR1 LNHDA and CDR2 SQIVND (reference sequence). The CDR3 is CASSITGTGYVGELFF. In nucleotides, the CDR3 is TGTGCCAGTAGTATAACGGGGACAGGGTACGTCGGGGAGCTGTTTTTT.

This clonotype was detected only a few times. The chain uses TRBV4-1 and TRBJ2-7; D uncertain. The CDR3 runs 14 residues. Germline CDR1 reads MGHRA; CDR2 reads YSYEKL. V dropped 4 bases and J dropped 1 base, with 11 bases sitting between them. The CDR3 loop reads CASSPYLGSYEQYV. The CDR3 bases are TGCGCCAGCAGCCCCTACTTAGGGTCCTACGAGCAGTACGTC.

This clonotype was seen repeatedly, ten times or more. This chain connects TRBV7-6 to TRBJ2-7; tentatively, D is TRBD1 (6 bases). This CDR3 region has 16 residues. The V end lost 4 bases, the J end lost 2 bases, and 18 bases lay between the germline ends. Germline CDR1 reads SGHVS; CDR2 reads FNYEAQ. The CDR3 DNA reads as TGTGCCAGCAGCTCGACACCCGACAGGCCGGCCTACGAGCAGTACTTC. Translation gives CASSSTPDRPAYEQYF.

V gene TRBV6-5 combines with J gene TRBJ1-5, with no clear D. The length of the CDR3 is 13 residues. Trimming removed 2 bases from V and 7 bases from J, with 9 bases in between. Germline CDR1 reads MNHEY; CDR2 reads SVGAGI. CDR3 in amino acids: CASSYLPGQPQHF. DNA for the CDR3: TGTGCCAGCAGTTACCTCCCGGGGCAGCCCCAGCATTTT.

This clonotype showed up just a few times. The CDR3 sequence: CASSRGQGNEQFF. DNA of the CDR3: TGTGCCAGCAGCCGCGGACAGGGCAATGAGCAGTTCTTC. This chain uses TRBV7-6 with TRBJ2-1, with TRBD1 matching 8 bases. The CDR3 has 13 amino acids. The junction had 3 bases not matched to a gene; V was cut back by 5 bases and J by 6 bases. Germline V gene lookup returns CDR1 SGHVS and CDR2 FNYEAQ.

This clonotype was observed a few times. The rearrangement uses TRBV27 and TRBJ2-2; D tentatively reads TRBD1 or TRBD2 (6 bases each). CDR3 length equals 15 residues. CDR1 is MNHEY and CDR2 is SMNVEV in the germline V gene (reference sequence). Deletions cut 5 bases from V and 8 bases from J, with 18 bases between. Here the CDR3 DNA reads TGTGCCAGCAGTATAACTCCCTCGGGGGCGGGGGAGCTGTTTTTT. Translating gives CASSITPSGAGELFF.

This clonotype was counted between two and nine times. V usage is TRBV5-6 and J usage is TRBJ2-5, with a weak D call TRBD2 (7 bases). The CDR3 loop spans 16 amino acids. The V end was cut by 1 base, the J end by 1 base, with 14 bases between. Germline CDR1 reads SGHDT; CDR2 reads YYEEEE. CDR3 protein: CASSLWRGGGQETQYF. CDR3 in DNA: TGTGCCAGCAGCTTGTGGAGGGGGGGCGGCCAAGAGACCCAGTACTTC.

This clonotype was detected only a few times. The chain uses TRBV2 and TRBJ2-3; D may be TRBD1 (6 bases). V gave up 9 bases and J gave up 2 bases, with 18 bases separating them. The CDR3 is made up of 15 amino acids. Germline CDR1 is SNHLY and CDR2 is FYNNEI. CDR3 in DNA: TGTGCCAGGAACCGGTGGGGGCGAGACACAGATACGCAGTATTTT. Translated, it gives CARNRWGRDTDTQYF.

The sample holds a few counts of this clonotype. This chain uses TRBV6-2 or TRBV6-3 with TRBJ1-1, with a tentative D call TRBD1 (5 bases). The CDR3 sequence is 16 residues long. V was clipped by 0 bases and J by 0 bases, with 11 bases between them. CDR1 is MNHEY and CDR2 is SVGEGT in the germline V gene. The CDR3 region is CASSYSKGRMNTEAFF. As DNA, the CDR3 is TGTGCCAGCAGTTACTCGAAGGGGAGGATGAACACTGAAGCTTTCTTT.

The chain has TRBV7-2 and TRBJ2-7; 16 nucleotides line up with TRBD2. Germline trimming cut 3 bases from V and 0 bases from J; bases unmatched to any gene: 2. The CDR3 contains 17 residues. CDR1 SGHTA and CDR2 FQGNSA come from the germline V gene. CDR3 coding DNA: TGTGCCAGCAGCTTGGGACTAGCGGGGGGGCCCTCCTACGAGCAGTACGTC. Amino acid sequence: CASSLGLAGGPSYEQYV.

A few counts support this clonotype. V is TRBV5-5 and J is TRBJ1-2, with TRBD1 as a possible D gene (5 bases). This CDR3 is built from 12 residues. Germline CDR1 and CDR2: SGHKS and YYEKEE (reference sequence). Trimming took off 1 base at V and 6 bases at J, with 7 bases between the two ends. In nucleotides, the CDR3 is TGTGCCAGCAGCTTGCAGGACAATGGCTACACCTTC. Protein product: CASSLQDNGYTF. The full variable domain, its missing parts supplied by reference TRBV5-5 and TRBJ1-2, is DAGVTQSPTHLIKTRGQQVTLRCSPISGHKSVSWYQQVLGQGPQFIFQYYEKEERGRGNFPDRFSARQFPNYSSELNVNALLLGDSALYLCASSLQDNGYTFGSGTRLTVV.

This clonotype appeared once. V is TRBV7-9 and J is TRBJ1-5, with a weak D call TRBD1 (5 bases). The germline gives CDR1 SEHNR, CDR2 FQNEAQ (reference sequence). Trimming removed 6 bases from V and 4 bases from J, with 13 bases in between. The CDR3 length is 14 residues. CDR3 coding DNA: TGTGCCAGCAGTGCTCCTGAGGGGAATCAGCCCCAGCATTTT. Translating it yields CASSAPEGNQPQHF.

The sample holds a few counts of this clonotype. CDR3: CASSPGDRGRNYGYTF. The CDR3, as DNA: TGTGCCAGCTCACCCGGGGACAGGGGGCGAAACTATGGCTACACCTTC. The chain has TRBV18 and TRBJ1-2; 12 nucleotides agree with TRBD1. This CDR3 has 16 amino acids. V trimming: 3 bases; J trimming: 2 bases; junction bases outside the gene matches: 4. Germline CDR1 KGHSH, CDR2 LQKENI. Variable domain in full (rest from reference TRBV18 and TRBJ1-2): NAGVMQNPRHLVRRRGQEARLRCSPMKGHSHVYWYRQLPEEGLKFMVYLQKENIIDESGMPKERFSAEFPKEGPSILRIQQVVRGDSAAYFCASSPGDRGRNYGYTFGSGTRLTVV.